Shown below are 32 T cell receptor beta chains from a single sample sequenced in a study of T cell changes during pregnancy in multiple sclerosis. Clones were sequenced by immunoSEQ multiplex PCR, and TCRdb holds only the in-frame ones, with some missing. The data hold about 64,000 clones, with roughly 92% observed a single time. Material: peripheral blood, obtained in the second trimester of pregnancy. Receptors originate from a female donor with multiple sclerosis, enrolled in a pregnancy study.

The rearrangement uses TRBV1 and TRBJ2-2; no DNA check was done on the table's D call, TRBD1. TRBV1 is tagged as a pseudogene. This CDR3 spans 16 amino acids. The CDR3 sequence: CTSSQDPGTATGELFF. Here the CDR3 DNA reads TGCACCAGCAGCCAAGATCCCGGGACAGCGACCGGGGAGCTGTTTTTT.

V gene TRBV11-3 combines with J gene TRBJ2-7; D possibly corresponds to TRBD2 (6 bases). V was shortened by 5 bases and J by 10 bases, with 21 bases between the two germline ends. The germline gives CDR1 SGHNT, CDR2 YENEEA. CDR3 length: 14 amino acids. The CDR3 DNA reads TGTGCCAGCAGCCCCCGGTCCGGGACTCTCCTTCAGTACTTC. It yields the protein CASSPRSGTLLQYF.

J is TRBJ1-2 and V is TRBV28; 7 bases agree with TRBD1. The V segment lost 4 bases and the J segment 4 bases; nucleotides outside the gene matches: 9. The CDR3 extends over 15 amino acids. The germline V gene has CDR1 MDHEN and CDR2 SYDVKM. CDR3 bases: TGTGCCAGCAGTTCCCCGGGGGGGACAGTCTATGGCTACACCTTC. Encoded protein: CASSSPGGTVYGYTF.

This chain joins TRBV19 and TRBJ1-1; TRBD1 is a possible D gene (6 bases). V was shortened by 7 bases and J by 0 bases, with 9 bases between the two germline ends. CDR3 length: 13 amino acids. CDR1 is LNHDA and CDR2 is SQIVND in the germline V gene (reference sequence). In nucleotides, the CDR3 is TGTGCCAGTATTGGGGACATGAACACTGAAGCTTTCTTT. Translation gives CASIGDMNTEAFF.

This clone was observed a handful of times. This rearrangement joins TRBV29-1 to TRBJ2-7; the D gene is possibly TRBD1 (5 bases). The germline V and J ends were trimmed by 3 bases and 5 bases, with 17 bases remaining between them. This CDR3 comprises 14 residues. The germline V gene has CDR1 SQVTM and CDR2 ANQGSEA. The CDR3 region has the DNA TGCAGCGTTGATGTGGGGCGTGGGGTCGACGAGCAGTACTTC. Translation gives CSVDVGRGVDEQYF.

This clone was seen more than once but under ten times. The rearrangement uses TRBV28 and TRBJ1-1; D is undetermined. The CDR3 has 13 residues. V lost 6 bases, J lost 0 bases, and 8 bases lay in between. Germline V gene sequence: CDR1 MDHEN, CDR2 SYDVKM. CDR3 in amino acids: CASRQSLNTEAFF. The CDR3 DNA follows: TGTGCCAGCAGACAGTCCCTGAACACTGAAGCTTTCTTT.

The chain employs TRBV29-1 and TRBJ1-5; maybe TRBD1 (6 bases). Trimming shortened V by 5 bases and J by 7 bases, and 15 bases separated the two germline ends. CDR1 is SQVTM and CDR2 is ANQGSEA in the germline V gene. The CDR3 contains 13 residues. The CDR3 DNA sequence: TGCAGCGTTTCCCGGGGGGCAACACAGCCCCAGCATTTT. Amino acid sequence: CSVSRGATQPQHF.

This rearrangement joins TRBV9 to TRBJ2-5; a possible D gene is TRBD2 (6 bases). This CDR3 is built from 17 residues. V shed 3 bases and J shed 5 bases, with 23 bases lying between them. In germline, CDR1 is SGDLS, CDR2 YYNGEE. The CDR3 here is CASSALQALGGPETQYF. As DNA, the CDR3 is TGTGCCAGCAGCGCCTTACAAGCCTTGGGGGGACCGGAGACCCAGTACTTC.

V gene TRBV5-5 combines with J gene TRBJ2-6, with 11 bases matching TRBD1. This CDR3 has 17 residues. Germline CDR1 reads SGHKS; CDR2 reads YYEKEE (reference sequence). Trimming took 4 bases from V and 4 from J; bases not matched to a gene: 7. The CDR3 DNA is TGTGCCAGCAGCGGCGGACAGGGGGCGCGAGGGGCCAACGTCCTGACTTTC. It codes for CASSGGQGARGANVLTF.

The chain has TRBV2 and TRBJ2-2, with a tentative D call TRBD2 (5 bases). The germline CDR1 and CDR2 sequences are SNHLY and FYNNEI. The CDR3 sequence is 14 residues long. V was cut by 9 bases and J by 5 bases, with 16 bases left in between. CDR3 in amino acids: CASRLGASTGELFF. In nucleotides, the CDR3 is TGTGCCAGTCGGTTGGGAGCGTCTACCGGGGAGCTGTTTTTT.

The gene calls are TRBV30 and TRBJ2-3, with TRBD1 matching over 7 bases. Trimming removed 4 bases from V and 3 bases from J; junction bases left unmatched: 1. CDR1 is GTSNPN and CDR2 is SVGIG in the germline V gene (reference sequence). The CDR3 is 12 amino acids. CDR3 bases: TGTGCCTGGACAGGGGGAACAGATACGCAGTATTTT. Translated, it gives CAWTGGTDTQYF.

With regard to this clone: This specimen includes other DNA sequences encoding the same CDR3. The V and J genes are TRBV9 and TRBJ1-1, with unresolved D. The germline V and J ends were trimmed by 4 bases and 2 bases, with 18 bases remaining between them. The CDR3 has 16 amino acids. Germline-derived CDR1 and CDR2 are SGDLS and YYNGEE. Here the CDR3 DNA reads TGTGCCAGCAGCCCGCCCCCCCGAGGTTATAACACTGAAGCTTTCTTT. This codes for CASSPPPRGYNTEAFF.

CDR3 sequence (DNA): TGTGCCAGCAGCTTTCACTCTACCTACGAGCAGTACTTC. Protein: CASSFHSTYEQYF. The rearrangement uses TRBV7-2 and TRBJ2-7, with D unclear. This CDR3 is built from 13 residues. Germline loops: CDR1 SGHTA, CDR2 FQGNSA. V lost 3 bases, J lost 2 bases, and 8 bases lay in between.

This sequence joins TRBV2 and TRBJ2-3, with 7 nucleotides matching TRBD2. Germline V CDR1 and CDR2: SNHLY, FYNNEI. V lost 5 bases and J lost 6; bases outside the gene matches: 5. The CDR3 length is 13 residues. The CDR3 loop is CASSSGMEDTQYF. CDR3 nucleotides: TGTGCCAGCAGTAGCGGGATGGAGGATACGCAGTATTTT.

The chain links TRBV27 to TRBJ1-5; 11 bases are shared with TRBD1. The CDR3 has 21 amino acids. In germline, CDR1 is MNHEY, CDR2 SMNVEV (reference sequence). Unmatched junction bases numbered 19, after V lost 4 bases and J lost 2 bases. CDR3 nucleotides: TGTGCCAGCAGTTCCCTTCCAGGGACAGGGGGAAATAGAGTGGGCAATCAGCCCCAGCATTTT. As protein: CASSSLPGTGGNRVGNQPQHF.

The CDR3 DNA sequence: TGTGCCAGCAGCTTACTTACTAGTAACCAAGAGACCCAGTACTTC. This encodes CASSLLTSNQETQYF. The rearrangement uses TRBV7-8 and TRBJ2-5; a weak D match, TRBD2 (5 bases). From germline, CDR1 is SGHVS and CDR2 FQNEAQ. V was trimmed by 2 bases and J by 0 bases, leaving 10 bases between them. This CDR3 has 15 residues. Supplemented by reference TRBV7-8 and TRBJ2-5, the full variable domain reads GAGVSQSPRYKVAKRGQDVALRCDPISGHVSLFWYQQALGQGPEFLTYFQNEAQLDKSGLPSDRFFAERPEGSVSTLKIQRTQQEDSAVYLCASSLLTSNQETQYFGPGTRLLVL.

The chain combines TRBV6-4 with TRBJ2-3; a weak D match, TRBD1 (6 bases). The CDR3 sequence is 14 residues long. Trimming left V 4 bases short and J 4 bases short, with 12 bases between. Germline lookup yields CDR1 MRHNA and CDR2 SNTAGT. CDR3 amino acids: CASSVGKGADTQYF. For the CDR3, the DNA is TGTGCCAGCAGTGTAGGGAAGGGGGCAGATACGCAGTATTTT.

The rearrangement joins TRBV9 to TRBJ1-3, with a possible D match to TRBD1 (5 bases). Germline CDR1 is SGDLS and CDR2 is YYNGEE. V was cut by 2 bases and J by 0 bases, with 9 bases left in between. The CDR3 contains 15 residues. This CDR3 is CASSVGGFSGNTIYF. CDR3 coding DNA: TGTGCCAGCAGCGTGGGGGGGTTCTCTGGAAACACCATATATTTT.

V gene TRBV7-9 combines with J gene TRBJ2-6, with 7 bases identical to TRBD1. Losses at the gene ends were 5 bases for V and 6 bases for J; bases not matched to a gene: 7. The germline CDR1 and CDR2 sequences are SEHNR and FQNEAQ (reference sequence). The CDR3 loop spans 15 amino acids. CDR3: CASSTDRAPANVLTF. The CDR3 coding sequence is TGTGCCAGCAGCACCGACAGGGCCCCGGCCAACGTCCTGACTTTC. Complete variable domain (other parts from reference TRBV7-9 and TRBJ2-6): DTGVSQNPRHKITKRGQNVTFRCDPISEHNRLYWYRQTLGQGPEFLTYFQNEAQLEKSRLLSDRFSAERPKGSFSTLEIQRTEQGDSAMYLCASSTDRAPANVLTFGAGSRLTVL.

The rearrangement joins TRBV6-6 to TRBJ2-7; tentatively, D is TRBD2 (5 bases). CDR3 length: 12 amino acids. V gave up 7 bases and J gave up 3 bases, with 10 bases separating them. CDR1 and CDR2 (germline): MNHNY, SVGAGI (reference sequence). The CDR3, as DNA: TGTGCCAGCACAAACGAGGGCTACGAGCAGTACTTC. This gives the protein CASTNEGYEQYF.

CDR3 sequence: CASSYSGRGYNEQFF. The CDR3 nucleotides read TGTGCCAGCAGCTATAGCGGGAGGGGATACAATGAGCAGTTCTTC. The V and J genes are TRBV7-2 and TRBJ2-1; 11 bases match TRBD2. CDR1 is SGHTA, CDR2 FQGNSA, per germline. V dropped 4 bases and J dropped 4; count of bases not matched to a gene: 3. This CDR3 has 15 residues.

The gene calls are TRBV11-2 and TRBJ1-1; D gene unclear. CDR1 and CDR2 (germline): SGHAT, FQNNGV. The CDR3 contains 14 residues. Trimming shortened V by 5 bases and J by 5 bases, and 15 bases separated the two germline ends. The CDR3 DNA is TGTGCCAGCAGCAATTATAGGAAGGAGACTGAAGCTTTCTTT. Its translation is CASSNYRKETEAFF.

This chain connects TRBV30 to TRBJ1-5; D is perhaps TRBD1 (5 bases). The V gene lost 0 bases and the J gene lost 5 bases, with 14 bases spanning the gap. The CDR3 covers 15 residues. The germline V gene encodes CDR1 GTSNPN and CDR2 SVGIG (reference sequence). The DNA of the CDR3 is TGTGCCTGGAGTGTAAATTGGGGGGGGGATCAGCCCCAGCATTTT. Translated: CAWSVNWGGDQPQHF. Combining the CDR3 with reference TRBV30 and TRBJ1-5 gives the whole variable domain SQTIHQWPATLVQPVGSPLSLECTVEGTSNPNLYWYRQAAGRGLQLLFYSVGIGQISSEVPQNLSASRPQDRQFILSSKKLLLSDSGFYLCAWSVNWGGDQPQHFGDGTRLSIL.

The rearrangement joins TRBV10-3 to TRBJ2-7, with D uncertain. CDR1 is ENHRY and CDR2 is SYGVKD in the germline V gene. The CDR3 loop spans 11 amino acids. The V gene lost 1 base and the J gene lost 9 bases, with 7 bases spanning the gap. DNA for the CDR3: TGTGCCATCAGTGAGTTGTCGGGGCAGTACTTC. Its protein product is CAISELSGQYF.

V and J are TRBV7-6 and TRBJ2-3; 12 nucleotides line up with TRBD2. With 5 bases clipped from V and 3 bases from J, the junction kept 3 bases outside the gene matches. The germline V gene has CDR1 SGHVS and CDR2 FNYEAQ. The length of the CDR3 is 15 residues. The CDR3 bases are TGTGCCAGCAGCCCAGGGACTAGCGGGACAGATACGCAGTATTTT. Protein: CASSPGTSGTDTQYF.

The J gene is TRBJ2-1, the V gene TRBV5-1, with 9 bases aligning to TRBD2. CDR3 length: 17 residues. Losses at the gene ends were 4 bases for V and 7 bases for J; bases not matched to a gene: 15. Germline V CDR1 and CDR2: SGHRS, YFSETQ. The chain's CDR3 is CASSRPGVAGAGNEQFF. CDR3 coding DNA: TGCGCCAGCAGCCGCCCCGGGGTAGCGGGAGCCGGTAATGAGCAGTTCTTC. The full variable domain, with the rest looked up from reference TRBV5-1 and TRBJ2-1, is KAGVTQTPRYLIKTRGQQVTLSCSPISGHRSVSWYQQTPGQGLQFLFEYFSETQRNKGNFPGRFSGRQFSNSRSEMNVSTLELGDSALYLCASSRPGVAGAGNEQFFGPGTRLTVL.

The rearrangement uses TRBV6-6 and TRBJ2-1, with D perhaps matching TRBD2 (6 bases). Deletions cut 8 bases from V and 9 bases from J, with 23 bases between. The CDR3 extends over 15 amino acids. CDR1 and CDR2 (germline): MNHNY, SVGAGI (reference sequence). CDR3 nucleotide sequence: TGTGCCAGCCTGACGAGAGCGGGCAAATGGGGTGAGCAGTTCTTC. Translating it yields CASLTRAGKWGEQFF.

This chain links TRBV5-4 with TRBJ1-2; D not resolved. V lost 7 bases and J lost 4, with 17 bases in between. The CDR3 loop spans 14 amino acids. Germline V gene lookup returns CDR1 SGHNT and CDR2 YYREEE (reference sequence). This chain's CDR3 is CASHISGGSYGYTF. Written as DNA, the CDR3 is TGTGCCAGCCATATCAGTGGAGGCAGCTATGGCTACACCTTC.

This chain links TRBV7-2 with TRBJ2-7; D is possibly TRBD1 (5 bases). Trimming removed 9 bases from V and 7 bases from J, with 13 bases in between. CDR3 length: 11 amino acids. Germline lookup yields CDR1 SGHTA and CDR2 FQGNSA. This chain's CDR3 is CASQVTGEQYF. CDR3 DNA sequence: TGTGCCAGTCAGGTCACAGGAGAGCAGTACTTC.

The chain uses TRBV5-5 and TRBJ2-1; 9 bases agree with TRBD1. The CDR3 is made up of 15 amino acids. V lost 1 base and J lost 4; bases outside the gene matches: 3. Germline lookup yields CDR1 SGHKS and CDR2 YYEKEE (reference sequence). The CDR3 DNA reads as TGTGCCAGCAGCTTGTGGGGGACAGGGTACAATGAGCAGTTCTTC. The encoded protein is CASSLWGTGYNEQFF.

The CDR3 here is CASSRSAGSGGYTF. The DNA of the CDR3 is TGTGCCAGCAGCCGAAGCGCGGGGTCGGGCGGCTACACCTTC. The chain uses TRBV2 and TRBJ1-2; D not resolved. Germline V gives CDR1 SNHLY, CDR2 FYNNEI. Trimming left V 6 bases short and J 8 bases short, with 19 bases between. The CDR3 totals 14 residues.

The rearrangement links TRBV7-9 to TRBJ2-1; the match to TRBD2 covers 10 bases. The CDR3 totals 16 residues. Germline lookup yields CDR1 SEHNR and CDR2 FQNEAQ (reference sequence). V was clipped by 1 base and J by 8 bases; unmatched bases: 8. The CDR3: CASSLGLEREGDEQFF. CDR3 sequence (DNA): TGTGCCAGCAGCTTAGGTCTGGAGCGGGAGGGAGATGAGCAGTTCTTC.